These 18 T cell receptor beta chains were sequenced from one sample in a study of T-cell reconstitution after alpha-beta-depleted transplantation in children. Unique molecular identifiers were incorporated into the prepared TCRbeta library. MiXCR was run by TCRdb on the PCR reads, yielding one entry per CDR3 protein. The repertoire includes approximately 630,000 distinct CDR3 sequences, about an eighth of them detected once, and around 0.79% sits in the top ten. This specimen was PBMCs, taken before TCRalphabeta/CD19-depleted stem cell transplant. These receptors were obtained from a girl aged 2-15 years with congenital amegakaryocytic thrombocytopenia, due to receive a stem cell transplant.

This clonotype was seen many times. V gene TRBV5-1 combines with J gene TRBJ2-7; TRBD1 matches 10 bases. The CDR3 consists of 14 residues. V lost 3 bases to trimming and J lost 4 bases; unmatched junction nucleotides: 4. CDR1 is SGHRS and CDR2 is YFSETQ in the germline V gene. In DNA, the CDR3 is TGCGCCAGCAGCTCAAGACAGGGGGCATACGAGCAGTACTTC. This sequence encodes CASSSRQGAYEQYF.

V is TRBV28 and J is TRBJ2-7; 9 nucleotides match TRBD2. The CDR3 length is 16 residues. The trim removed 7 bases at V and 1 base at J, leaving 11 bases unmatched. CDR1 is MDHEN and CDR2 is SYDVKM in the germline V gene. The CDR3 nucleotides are TGTGCCAGCAATCCCCCGGGGCTAGCGGGATCCTACGAGCAGTACTTC. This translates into CASNPPGLAGSYEQYF.

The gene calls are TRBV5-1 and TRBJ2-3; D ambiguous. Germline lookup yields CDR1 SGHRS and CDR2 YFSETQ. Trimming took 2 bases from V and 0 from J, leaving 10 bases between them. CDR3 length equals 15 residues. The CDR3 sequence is CASSFGYSSTDTQYF. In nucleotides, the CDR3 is TGCGCCAGCAGCTTTGGGTATTCTAGCACAGATACGCAGTATTTT.

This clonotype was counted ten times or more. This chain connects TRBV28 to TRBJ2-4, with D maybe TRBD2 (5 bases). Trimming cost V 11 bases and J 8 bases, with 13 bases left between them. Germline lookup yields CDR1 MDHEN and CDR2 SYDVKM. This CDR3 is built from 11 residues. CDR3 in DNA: TGTGCCGAGGGAGTTGGGGACATTCAGTACTTC. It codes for CAEGVGDIQYF.

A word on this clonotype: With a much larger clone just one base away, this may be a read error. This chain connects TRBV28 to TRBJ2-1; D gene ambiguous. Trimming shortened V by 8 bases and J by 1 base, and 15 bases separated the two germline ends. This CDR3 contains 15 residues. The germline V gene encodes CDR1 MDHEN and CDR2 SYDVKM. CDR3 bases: TGTGCCAGCCAAACACCCGGCAGTTCCTACAATGAGCAGTTCTTC. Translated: CASQTPGSSYNEQFF. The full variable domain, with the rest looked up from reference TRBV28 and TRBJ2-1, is DVKVTQSSRYLVKRTGEKVFLECVQDMDHENMFWYRQDPGLGLRLIYFSYDVKMKEKGDIPEGYSVSREKKERFSLILESASTNQTSMYLCASQTPGSSYNEQFFGPGTRLTVL.

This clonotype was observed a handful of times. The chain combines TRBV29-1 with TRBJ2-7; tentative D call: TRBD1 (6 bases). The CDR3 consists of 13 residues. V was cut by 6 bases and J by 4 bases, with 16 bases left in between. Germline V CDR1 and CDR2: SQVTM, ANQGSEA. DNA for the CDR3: TGCAGCGTGTCGCCAGGGGAAAGATACGAGCAGTACTTC. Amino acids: CSVSPGERYEQYF.

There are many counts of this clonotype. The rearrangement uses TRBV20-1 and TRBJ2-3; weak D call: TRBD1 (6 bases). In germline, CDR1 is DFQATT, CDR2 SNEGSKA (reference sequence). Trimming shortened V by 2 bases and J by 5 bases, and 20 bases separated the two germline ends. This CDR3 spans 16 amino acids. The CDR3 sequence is CSARLPLGSRGDTQYF. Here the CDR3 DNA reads TGCAGTGCTAGACTTCCTCTAGGGTCCAGGGGAGATACGCAGTATTTT.

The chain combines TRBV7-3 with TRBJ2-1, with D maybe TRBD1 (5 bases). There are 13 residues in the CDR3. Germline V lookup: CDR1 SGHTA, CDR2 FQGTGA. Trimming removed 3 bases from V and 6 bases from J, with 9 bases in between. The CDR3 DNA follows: TGTGCCAGCAGCTTCTCGCAGGGCAATGAGCAGTTCTTC. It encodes CASSFSQGNEQFF.

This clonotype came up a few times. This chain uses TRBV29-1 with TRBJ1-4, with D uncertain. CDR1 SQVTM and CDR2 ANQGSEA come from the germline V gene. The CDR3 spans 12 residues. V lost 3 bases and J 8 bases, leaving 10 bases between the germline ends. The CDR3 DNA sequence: TGCAGCGTTGATGTAACCGGAGAAAAACTGTTTTTT. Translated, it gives CSVDVTGEKLFF.

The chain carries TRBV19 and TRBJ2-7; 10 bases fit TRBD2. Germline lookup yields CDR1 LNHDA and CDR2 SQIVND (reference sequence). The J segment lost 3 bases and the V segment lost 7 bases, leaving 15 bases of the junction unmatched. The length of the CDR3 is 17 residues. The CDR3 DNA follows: TGTGCCAGTAAGGCTAGCGGGAGTCGCCCTAAGAACTACGAGCAGTACTTC. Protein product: CASKASGSRPKNYEQYF.

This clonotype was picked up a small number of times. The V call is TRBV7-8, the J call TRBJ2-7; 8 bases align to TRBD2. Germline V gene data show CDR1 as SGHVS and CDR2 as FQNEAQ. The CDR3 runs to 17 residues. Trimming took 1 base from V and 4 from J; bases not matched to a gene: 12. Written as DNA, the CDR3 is TGTGCCAGCAGCTTAGGATCTATAGCGGGAACCCAATACGAGCAGTACTTC. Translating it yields CASSLGSIAGTQYEQYF.

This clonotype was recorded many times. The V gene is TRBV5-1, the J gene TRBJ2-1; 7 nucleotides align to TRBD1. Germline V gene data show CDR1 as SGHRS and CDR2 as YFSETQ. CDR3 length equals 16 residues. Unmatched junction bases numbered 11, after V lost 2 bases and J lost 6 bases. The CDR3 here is CASSLPTGVIRNEQFF. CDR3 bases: TGCGCCAGCAGCTTACCAACAGGGGTAATTCGCAATGAGCAGTTCTTC.

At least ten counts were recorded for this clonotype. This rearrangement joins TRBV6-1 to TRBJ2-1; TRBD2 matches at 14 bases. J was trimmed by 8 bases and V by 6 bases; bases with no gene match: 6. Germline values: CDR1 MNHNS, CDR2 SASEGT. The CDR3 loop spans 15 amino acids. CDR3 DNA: TGTGCCAGCAGACCAAGGACTAGCGGGAGGTATGAGCAGTTCTTC. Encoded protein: CASRPRTSGRYEQFF.

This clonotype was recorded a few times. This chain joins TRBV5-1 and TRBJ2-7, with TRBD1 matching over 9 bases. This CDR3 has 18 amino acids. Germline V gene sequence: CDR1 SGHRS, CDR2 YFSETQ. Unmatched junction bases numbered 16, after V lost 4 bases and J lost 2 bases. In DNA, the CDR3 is TGCGCCAGCAGCGGAGGGACAGGGCCCACATTAACCACCTACGAGCAGTACTTC. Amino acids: CASSGGTGPTLTTYEQYF.

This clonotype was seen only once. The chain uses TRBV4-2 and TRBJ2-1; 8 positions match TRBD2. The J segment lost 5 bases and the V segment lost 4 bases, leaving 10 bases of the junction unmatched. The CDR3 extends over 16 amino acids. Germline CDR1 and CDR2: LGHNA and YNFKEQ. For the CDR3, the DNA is TGTGCCAGCAGCCCTAGACTAGCGCCGCTAGACAATGAGCAGTTCTTC. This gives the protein CASSPRLAPLDNEQFF.

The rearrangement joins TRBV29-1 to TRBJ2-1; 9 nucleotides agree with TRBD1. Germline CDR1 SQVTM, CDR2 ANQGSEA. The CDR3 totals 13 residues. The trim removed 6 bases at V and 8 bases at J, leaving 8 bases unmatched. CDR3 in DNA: TGCAGCGTCTCACAGGGGGCGAGGGATGAGCAGTTCTTC. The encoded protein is CSVSQGARDEQFF.

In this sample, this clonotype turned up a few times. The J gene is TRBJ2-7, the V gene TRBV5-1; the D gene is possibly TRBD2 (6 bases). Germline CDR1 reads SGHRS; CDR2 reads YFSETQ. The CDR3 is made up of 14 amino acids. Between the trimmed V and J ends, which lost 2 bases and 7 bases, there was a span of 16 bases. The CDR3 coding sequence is TGCGCCAGCAGCTTCGGCAGGGAGGCGTTTGAGCAGTACTTC. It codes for CASSFGREAFEQYF.

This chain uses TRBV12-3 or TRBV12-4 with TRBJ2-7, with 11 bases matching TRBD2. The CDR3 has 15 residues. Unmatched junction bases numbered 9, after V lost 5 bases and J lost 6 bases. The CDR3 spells CASSRGSGRASEQYF. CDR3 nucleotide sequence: TGTGCCAGCAGTCGGGGTAGCGGGAGGGCTTCCGAGCAGTACTTC.